The 29 T cell receptor beta chains listed next were all sequenced from one sample in a study of T cell repertoires in cytomegalovirus infection. Their cognate antigens are unknown. TCRdb fed the reads into MiXCR, producing one record per CDR3 protein. Of roughly 340,000 distinct CDR3 sequences in the sample, 29% were seen once. Source: cultured PBMCs, taken from culture after CMV antigen stimulation. Source of these receptors: a human donor in good health (CMV status not recorded). Some clones in this sample may be carry-over from other donors' samples.

This chain links TRBV7-9 with TRBJ1-5; D is unclear. Trimming took off 0 bases at V and 4 bases at J, with 7 bases between the two ends. The V gene's germline CDR1 is SEHNR and CDR2 FQNEAQ (reference sequence). The CDR3 loop spans 14 amino acids. CDR3 DNA sequence: TGTGCCAGCAGCTTAGCCGCGGCTAATCAGCCCCAGCATTTT. Encoded protein: CASSLAAANQPQHF.

This chain connects TRBV19 to TRBJ1-1, with D uncertain. This CDR3 comprises 15 residues. Trimming cost V 7 bases and J 1 base, with 16 bases left between them. CDR1 LNHDA and CDR2 SQIVND come from the germline V gene (reference sequence). Here the CDR3 reads CASTPRGFRNTEAFF. The CDR3 region has the DNA TGTGCCAGTACCCCCCGGGGTTTCCGGAACACTGAAGCTTTCTTT.

This clonotype was seen a few times. This chain links TRBV12-5 with TRBJ1-5; D unresolved. Trimming removed 0 bases at V and 4 bases at J, with 22 bases between. Germline lookup yields CDR1 LGHNT and CDR2 FRNRAP. This CDR3 has 19 residues. CDR3 in DNA: TGTGCTAGTGGTTTGGTTGCGCTTCACGGGAAAGGGTCAAATCAGCCCCAGCATTTT. As protein: CASGLVALHGKGSNQPQHF. Full variable domain (rest looked up from reference TRBV12-5 and TRBJ1-5): DARVTQTPRHKVTEMGQEVTMRCQPILGHNTVFWYRQTMMQGLELLAYFRNRAPLDDSGMPKDRFSAEMPDATLATLKIQPSEPRDSAVYFCASGLVALHGKGSNQPQHFGDGTRLSIL.

Only a few counts were recorded for this clonotype. J is TRBJ1-2 and V is TRBV7-9; D possibly corresponds to TRBD1 (5 bases). Germline V lookup: CDR1 SEHNR, CDR2 FQNEAQ (reference sequence). Trimming stripped 5 bases from V and 6 bases from J, with 16 bases between. The CDR3 runs 14 residues. CDR3 amino acids: CASSARRDWHGYTF. Written as DNA, the CDR3 is TGTGCCAGCAGCGCGCGCAGGGATTGGCATGGCTACACCTTC.

J is TRBJ2-3 and V is TRBV28; 10 bases map to TRBD2. The junction had 9 bases not matched to a gene; V was cut back by 6 bases and J by 0 bases. CDR1 and CDR2 from the germline V gene are MDHEN and SYDVKM. The CDR3 has 17 amino acids. The CDR3 sequence is CASRVGLATPSTDTQYF. For the CDR3, the DNA is TGTGCCAGCAGAGTGGGACTAGCGACACCTAGCACAGATACGCAGTATTTT.

This chain links TRBV6-6 with TRBJ1-1; D is possibly TRBD1 (6 bases). Per germline, CDR1 MNHNY and CDR2 SVGAGI (reference sequence). The CDR3 is 13 residues long. The V end was cut by 7 bases, the J end by 4 bases, with 13 bases between. Written as DNA, the CDR3 is TGTGCCAGCACCAGGGGCTCGGGCACTGAAGCTTTCTTT. This sequence encodes CASTRGSGTEAFF.

V is TRBV4-1 and J is TRBJ2-7; D uncertain. The CDR3 has 15 amino acids. V was shortened by 4 bases and J by 2 bases, with 15 bases between the two germline ends. Looked up from germline, CDR1 is MGHRA and CDR2 is YSYEKL. CDR3 region: CASSLNPGSTYEQYF. The CDR3, as DNA: TGCGCCAGCAGCCTAAATCCTGGCTCTACCTACGAGCAGTACTTC.

This clonotype was seen at least ten times. The chain has TRBV14 and TRBJ2-5; TRBD2 agrees at 14 bases. The CDR3 extends over 15 amino acids. The V gene's germline CDR1 is SGHDN and CDR2 FVKESK. With V trimmed by 5 bases and J by 5 bases, 4 bases remained unmatched. The CDR3 is CASSEGLAGVETQYF. For the CDR3, the DNA is TGTGCCAGCAGCGAGGGACTAGCGGGAGTTGAGACCCAGTACTTC.

The chain has TRBV7-3 and TRBJ2-5; D remains unclear. Germline lookup yields CDR1 SGHTA and CDR2 FQGTGA. Trimming removed 2 bases from V and 5 bases from J, with 12 bases in between. The CDR3 totals 14 residues. The CDR3 bases are TGTGCCAGCAGCTTAGAGCTGGGCAGGGAGACCCAGTACTTC. Translation: CASSLELGRETQYF.

This clonotype was recorded a few times. The genes are TRBV12-3 or TRBV12-4 and TRBJ2-5; D unresolved. This CDR3 has 13 amino acids. V lost 5 bases and J lost 6, with 13 bases in between. This CDR3 is CASSPSLRQTQYF. CDR3 nucleotide sequence: TGTGCCAGCAGTCCCAGTCTCCGGCAGACCCAGTACTTC.

This clonotype showed up just a few times. J is TRBJ1-5 and V is TRBV4-1, with 7 bases matching TRBD1. Trimming took 0 bases from V and 0 from J; bases not matched to a gene: 11. The CDR3 loop spans 19 amino acids. The V gene's germline CDR1 is MGHRA and CDR2 YSYEKL. CDR3 sequence (DNA): TGCGCCAGCAGCCAAGATGGGCCAGGGGGGGGGTATAGCAATCAGCCCCAGCATTTT. Protein product: CASSQDGPGGGYSNQPQHF.

This clonotype was detected only a few times. This chain links TRBV6-5 with TRBJ2-5, with 12 bases lining up with TRBD1. V was clipped by 2 bases and J by 6 bases; unmatched bases: 4. The CDR3 totals 15 residues. Germline V gene sequence: CDR1 MNHEY, CDR2 SVGAGI. The CDR3, as DNA: TGTGCCAGCAGTTACGGGACAGGGGGCGCAAAGACCCAGTACTTC. It is translated as CASSYGTGGAKTQYF.

This clonotype was detected many times. The chain carries TRBV7-9 and TRBJ2-5; D is uncertain. The V and J ends lost 4 bases and 4 bases respectively, with 4 bases between them. Germline values: CDR1 SEHNR, CDR2 FQNEAQ (reference sequence). The CDR3 has 11 residues. CDR3 in DNA: TGTGCCAGCAGCTCGATAGAGACCCAGTACTTC. Translation: CASSSIETQYF.

This clonotype was seen a handful of times. This chain links TRBV19 with TRBJ1-1; D perhaps matches TRBD1 (6 bases). The CDR3 contains 15 residues. Trimming shortened V by 4 bases and J by 4 bases, and 16 bases separated the two germline ends. From germline, CDR1 is LNHDA and CDR2 SQIVND (reference sequence). The CDR3 DNA follows: TGTGCCAGTAGTAACGGAGGGGGGTGGATCACTGAAGCTTTCTTT. Residues: CASSNGGGWITEAFF.

The V and J genes are TRBV9 and TRBJ1-1; maybe TRBD1 (5 bases). V was cut by 6 bases and J by 0 bases, with 12 bases left in between. The CDR3 is 14 amino acids. The germline V gene has CDR1 SGDLS and CDR2 YYNGEE. The DNA for the CDR3 is TGTGCCAGCACCGTCGACAGTGTGAACACTGAAGCTTTCTTT. It is translated as CASTVDSVNTEAFF.

This clonotype has only a few counts. CDR3 bases: TGTGCCACCAGAGACAGGGGCAATCAGCCCCAGCATTTT. Amino acids: CATRDRGNQPQHF. V gene TRBV24-1 combines with J gene TRBJ1-5; 7 bases map to TRBD1. The CDR3 consists of 13 residues. The germline CDR1 and CDR2 sequences are KGHDR and SFDVKD. Trimming at V came to 7 bases and at J to 2 bases, leaving 1 base not matched to a gene.

The gene calls are TRBV30 and TRBJ1-6; no reliable D call. This CDR3 has 12 amino acids. Germline CDR1 is GTSNPN and CDR2 is SVGIG (reference sequence). Trimming removed 2 bases from V and 13 bases from J, with 12 bases in between. CDR3 protein: CAWSQGSAPLHF. DNA of the CDR3: TGTGCCTGGAGTCAAGGATCGGCCCCCCTCCACTTT.

This clonotype has a handful of counts. The chain joins TRBV10-3 to TRBJ1-2; D gene ambiguous. Germline lookup yields CDR1 ENHRY and CDR2 SYGVKD. CDR3 size: 16 residues. V lost 6 bases, J lost 6 bases, and 23 bases lay in between. CDR3 in DNA: TGTGCCATCAGGCCCGCGACCATCCCGCGGCAGAATGGCTACACCTTC. The encoded protein is CAIRPATIPRQNGYTF.

This chain joins TRBV2 and TRBJ2-5, with 8 bases aligning to TRBD1. The J segment lost 4 bases and the V segment lost 5 bases, leaving 12 bases of the junction unmatched. CDR3 length equals 16 residues. Per germline, CDR1 SNHLY and CDR2 FYNNEI. The CDR3 loop reads CASSMQGARSVETQYF. Here the CDR3 DNA reads TGTGCCAGCAGTATGCAGGGGGCAAGATCGGTAGAGACCCAGTACTTC.

The V call is TRBV7-9, the J call TRBJ2-6; 8 nucleotides agree with TRBD1. The V segment lost 4 bases and the J segment 3 bases; nucleotides outside the gene matches: 8. This CDR3 has 17 residues. CDR1 is SEHNR, CDR2 FQNEAQ, per germline (reference sequence). In DNA, the CDR3 is TGTGCCAGCAGCTCCGGGACAGGAAAGGATGGGGCCAACGTCCTGACTTTC. Its protein is CASSSGTGKDGANVLTF.

This clonotype was picked up many times. The chain joins TRBV7-6 to TRBJ2-5; D not certain. Per germline, CDR1 SGHVS and CDR2 FNYEAQ. V was clipped by 5 bases and J by 5 bases, with 9 bases between them. This CDR3 region has 12 residues. This chain's CDR3 is CASSPRRETQYF. The CDR3, as DNA: TGTGCCAGCAGCCCCCGCCGCGAGACCCAGTACTTC.

A few counts support this clonotype. V and J are TRBV5-4 and TRBJ1-2, with D uncertain. Trimming removed 0 bases at V and 7 bases at J, with 13 bases between. The V gene's germline CDR1 is SGHNT and CDR2 YYREEE (reference sequence). The CDR3 is 14 amino acids. DNA of the CDR3: TGTGCCAGCAGCTTGGCCCGGGCCCTCGGTGGCTACACCTTC. Protein product: CASSLARALGGYTF.

This clonotype appeared a few times. The rearrangement uses TRBV7-3 and TRBJ2-3; no clear D. This CDR3 spans 14 amino acids. V gave up 5 bases and J gave up 0 bases, with 9 bases separating them. Germline V gene data show CDR1 as SGHTA and CDR2 as FQGTGA. The CDR3 nucleotides read TGTGCCAGCAGCCCAGAGCCTAGCACAGATACGCAGTATTTT. It codes for CASSPEPSTDTQYF.

This clonotype was counted a single time. Written as DNA, the CDR3 is TGTGCCAGCAGTTATTACAGGGAGAGTCAGCCCCAGCATTTT. It codes for CASSYYRESQPQHF. The chain recombines TRBV6-1 with TRBJ1-5, with D possibly TRBD1 on 6 matching bases. The CDR3 is made up of 14 amino acids. The germline CDR1 and CDR2 sequences are MNHNS and SASEGT. Trimming removed 5 bases from V and 6 bases from J, with 14 bases in between.

The CDR3 is CASGFLGGSNQPQHF. CDR3 sequence (DNA): TGTGCTAGTGGTTTCCTCGGGGGTAGCAATCAGCCCCAGCATTTT. The genes are TRBV12-5 and TRBJ1-5; D may be TRBD1 (5 bases). This CDR3 is 15 amino acids long. Germline CDR1 is LGHNT and CDR2 is FRNRAP. V was cut by 3 bases and J by 0 bases, with 9 bases left in between.

This clonotype was seen at least ten times. The chain joins TRBV7-2 to TRBJ2-5; D possibly corresponds to TRBD2 (6 bases). V was trimmed by 5 bases and J by 3 bases, leaving 10 bases between them. Germline V lookup: CDR1 SGHTA, CDR2 FQGNSA. The CDR3 contains 13 residues. The CDR3 DNA follows: TGTGCCAGCAGCCCCCGGAGGGAAGAGACCCAGTACTTC. Translating it yields CASSPRREETQYF.

This clonotype was observed a single time. J is TRBJ1-5 and V is TRBV3-1; D possibly corresponds to TRBD1 (6 bases). Deletions cut 4 bases from V and 0 bases from J, with 10 bases between. Germline CDR1 reads LGHDT; CDR2 reads YNNKEL (reference sequence). This CDR3 contains 15 residues. The CDR3 region is CASSLRQVSNQPQHF. The CDR3 coding sequence is TGTGCCAGCAGCCTTCGACAGGTTAGCAATCAGCCCCAGCATTTT.

This clonotype occurred a few times. The chain employs TRBV5-1 and TRBJ2-5; 11 nucleotides agree with TRBD2. This CDR3 region has 17 residues. The ends lost 4 bases at V and 2 bases at J; junction bases unmatched: 10. Germline CDR1 reads SGHRS; CDR2 reads YFSETQ. The CDR3 loop is CASSLGQLAGAQETQYF. The CDR3 DNA reads as TGCGCCAGCAGCCTCGGTCAACTAGCGGGGGCTCAAGAGACCCAGTACTTC. The variable domain in full, completed from reference TRBV5-1 and TRBJ2-5, reads KAGVTQTPRYLIKTRGQQVTLSCSPISGHRSVSWYQQTPGQGLQFLFEYFSETQRNKGNFPGRFSGRQFSNSRSEMNVSTLELGDSALYLCASSLGQLAGAQETQYFGPGTRLLVL.

Many counts were recorded for this clonotype. J is TRBJ2-3 and V is TRBV9, with a possible D match to TRBD2 (5 bases). Trimming shortened V by 0 bases and J by 6 bases, and 11 bases separated the two germline ends. CDR1 is SGDLS, CDR2 YYNGEE, per germline. CDR3 length equals 14 residues. The CDR3 sequence: CASSVVWGDDTQYF. The CDR3 DNA sequence: TGTGCCAGCAGCGTAGTCTGGGGAGACGATACGCAGTATTTT.